This T cell receptor beta chain derives from a study of T cell changes during pregnancy in multiple sclerosis. From germline, CDR1 is MNHEY and CDR2 SVGAGI. The CDR3 length is 14 residues. V lost 0 bases and J lost 0, with 5 bases in between. This clone was recorded only once. Clones were sequenced by immunoSEQ multiplex PCR, and TCRdb holds only the in-frame ones, with some missing. The sample has 15,000 to 20,000 clones; less than 90% are singletons. The source material was CD8+ T cells from peripheral blood mononuclear cells, sampled in the third trimester of pregnancy. The chain recombines TRBV6-5 with TRBJ1-1; D is unclear. This clonotype was sampled from a female donor in good health, enrolled as a control in a pregnancy study. CDR3 in amino acids: CASSYSAMNTEAFF. DNA for the CDR3: TGTGCCAGCAGTTACTCTGCGATGAACACTGAAGCTTTCTTT.